This TCR beta chain was profiled in a study of molecular identifiers for immune sequencing clone quantification. Via MiXCR, TCRdb re-called the PCR reads, giving one row per CDR3 protein. The sample carries fewer than 25,000 distinct CDR3 sequences, about a fifth recorded once. The study, taken as a whole, reports: Effector cells had over 98% of their molecules in clones above 20 RNA copies, while naive cells had under 1%. Detectable among about a million naive cells, according to reports, was Jurkat TCR RNA spiked in from one cell.

The CDR3 spans 16 residues. Trimming left V 4 bases short and J 6 bases short, with 20 bases between. About this clonotype itself: What it recognizes is unknown.

This TCR was sampled from a human donor in good health. Some libraries in this study had Jurkat cell RNA spiked in. The chain combines TRBV12-3 or TRBV12-4 with TRBJ2-3; weak D call: TRBD2 (5 bases). Input material: naive CD8+ T cells from blood, with Jurkat cell RNA spiked in. Stated subset: FACS-sorted CD8+CD4-CCR7+CD45RA+ naive T cells. CDR3 residues: CASSSRTDWPGDTQYF. DNA of the CDR3: TGTGCCAGCAGTTCCCGGACGGACTGGCCCGGGGATACGCAGTATTTT.